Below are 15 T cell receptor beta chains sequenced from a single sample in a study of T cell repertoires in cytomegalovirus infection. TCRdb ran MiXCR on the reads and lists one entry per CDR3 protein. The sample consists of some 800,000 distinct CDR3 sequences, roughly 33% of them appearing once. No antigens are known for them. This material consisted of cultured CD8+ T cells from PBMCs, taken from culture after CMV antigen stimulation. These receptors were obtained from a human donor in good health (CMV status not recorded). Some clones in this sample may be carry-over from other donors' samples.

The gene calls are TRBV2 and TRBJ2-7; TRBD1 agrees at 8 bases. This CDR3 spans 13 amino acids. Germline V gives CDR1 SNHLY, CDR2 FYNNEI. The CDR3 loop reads CACSQGATYEQYV. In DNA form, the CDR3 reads TGTGCCTGCAGCCAGGGGGCTACCTACGAGCAGTACGTC.

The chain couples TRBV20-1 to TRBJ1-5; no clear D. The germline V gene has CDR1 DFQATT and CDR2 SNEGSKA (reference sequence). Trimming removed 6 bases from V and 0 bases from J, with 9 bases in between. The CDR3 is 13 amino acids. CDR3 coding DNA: TGCAGTGCCTTGGGGAGTAGCAATCAGCCCCAGCATTTT. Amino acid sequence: CSALGSSNQPQHF.

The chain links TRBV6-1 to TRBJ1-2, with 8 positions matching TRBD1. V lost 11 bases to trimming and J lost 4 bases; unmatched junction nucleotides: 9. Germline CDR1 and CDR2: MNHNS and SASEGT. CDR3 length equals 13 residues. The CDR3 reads CAGEEDRVYGYTF. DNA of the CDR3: TGTGCCGGCGAAGAGGACAGGGTCTATGGCTACACCTTC.

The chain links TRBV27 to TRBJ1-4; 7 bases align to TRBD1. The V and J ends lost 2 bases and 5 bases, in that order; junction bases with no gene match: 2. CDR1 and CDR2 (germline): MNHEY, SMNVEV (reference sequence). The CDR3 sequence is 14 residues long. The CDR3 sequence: CASSLVTGNEKLFF. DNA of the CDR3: TGTGCCAGCAGTTTAGTGACAGGGAATGAAAAACTGTTTTTT.

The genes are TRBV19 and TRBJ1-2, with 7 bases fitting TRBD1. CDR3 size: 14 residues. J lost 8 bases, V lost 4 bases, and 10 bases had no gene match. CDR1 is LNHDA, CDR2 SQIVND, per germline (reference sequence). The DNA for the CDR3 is TGTGCCAGTAGTACTTACCGACAGGGATGGGGCTACACCTTC. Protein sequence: CASSTYRQGWGYTF. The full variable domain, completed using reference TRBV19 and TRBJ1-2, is DGGITQSPKYLFRKEGQNVTLSCEQNLNHDAMYWYRQDPGQGLRLIYYSQIVNDFQKGDIAEGYSVSREKKESFPLTVTSAQKNPTAFYLCASSTYRQGWGYTFGSGTRLTVV.

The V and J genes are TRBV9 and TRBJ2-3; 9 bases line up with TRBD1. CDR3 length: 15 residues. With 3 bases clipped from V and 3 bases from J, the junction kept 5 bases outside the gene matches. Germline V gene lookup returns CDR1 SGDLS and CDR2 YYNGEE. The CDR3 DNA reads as TGTGCCAGCAGCGCAGCACAGGGGGCAACAGATACGCAGTATTTT. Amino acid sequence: CASSAAQGATDTQYF.

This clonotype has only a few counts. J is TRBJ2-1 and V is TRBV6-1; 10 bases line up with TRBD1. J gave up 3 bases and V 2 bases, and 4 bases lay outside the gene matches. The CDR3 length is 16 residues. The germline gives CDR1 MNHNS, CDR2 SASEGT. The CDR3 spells CASSELGTGVYNEQFF. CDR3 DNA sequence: TGTGCCAGCAGTGAATTAGGGACAGGGGTCTACAATGAGCAGTTCTTC.

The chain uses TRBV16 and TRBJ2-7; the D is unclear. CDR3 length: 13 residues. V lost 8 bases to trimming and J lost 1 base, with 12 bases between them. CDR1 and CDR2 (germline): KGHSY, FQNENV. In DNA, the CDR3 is TGTGCCAGCCAAGTTAGAGCTTCCTACGAGCAGTACTTC. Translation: CASQVRASYEQYF.

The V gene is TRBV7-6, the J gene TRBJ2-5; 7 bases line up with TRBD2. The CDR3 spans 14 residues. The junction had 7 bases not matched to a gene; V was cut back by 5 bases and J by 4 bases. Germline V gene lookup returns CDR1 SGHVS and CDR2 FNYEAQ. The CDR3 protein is CASSPWTSGETQYF. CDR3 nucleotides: TGTGCCAGCAGCCCATGGACTAGTGGAGAGACCCAGTACTTC.

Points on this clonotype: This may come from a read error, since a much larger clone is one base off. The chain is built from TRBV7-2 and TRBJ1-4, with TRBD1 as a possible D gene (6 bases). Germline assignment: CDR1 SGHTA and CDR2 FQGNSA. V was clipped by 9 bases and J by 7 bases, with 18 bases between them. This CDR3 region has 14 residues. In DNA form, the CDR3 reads TGTGCCAGGAGCCTAGGGGGAGCGGGTGAAAAACTGTTTTTT. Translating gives CARSLGGAGEKLFF. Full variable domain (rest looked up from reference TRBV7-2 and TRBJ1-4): GAGVSQSPSNKVTEKGKDVELRCDPISGHTALYWYRQSLGQGLEFLIYFQGNSAPDKSGLPSDRFSAERTGGSVSTLTIQRTQQEDSAVYLCARSLGGAGEKLFFGSGTQLSVL.

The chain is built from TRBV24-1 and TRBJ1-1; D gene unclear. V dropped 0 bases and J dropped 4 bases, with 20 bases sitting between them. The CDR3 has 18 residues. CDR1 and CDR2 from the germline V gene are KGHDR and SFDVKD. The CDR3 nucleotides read TGTGCCACCAGTGATTTGCGGTCGGCATCGGTCTTTGGCACTGAAGCTTTCTTT. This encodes CATSDLRSASVFGTEAFF.

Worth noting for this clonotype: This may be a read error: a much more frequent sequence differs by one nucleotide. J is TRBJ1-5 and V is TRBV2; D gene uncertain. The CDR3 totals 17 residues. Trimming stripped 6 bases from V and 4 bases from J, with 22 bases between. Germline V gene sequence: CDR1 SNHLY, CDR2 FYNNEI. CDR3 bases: TGTGCCAGCAGCGACGATGTGTCGGGCGATAGAAATCAGCCCCAGCATTTT. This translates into CASSDDVSGDRNQPQHF.

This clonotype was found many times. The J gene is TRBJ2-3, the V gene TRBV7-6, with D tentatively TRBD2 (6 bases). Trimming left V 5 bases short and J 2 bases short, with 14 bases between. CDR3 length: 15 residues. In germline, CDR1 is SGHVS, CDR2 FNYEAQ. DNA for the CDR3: TGTGCCAGCAGCCCTTTAAGCGGGTCCACAGATACGCAGTATTTT. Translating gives CASSPLSGSTDTQYF.

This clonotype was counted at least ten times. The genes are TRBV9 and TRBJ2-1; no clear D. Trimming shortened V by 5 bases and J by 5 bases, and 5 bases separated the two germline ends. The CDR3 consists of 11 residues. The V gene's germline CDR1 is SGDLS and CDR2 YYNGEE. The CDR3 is CASSGNNEQFF. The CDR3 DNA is TGTGCCAGCAGTGGGAACAATGAGCAGTTCTTC.

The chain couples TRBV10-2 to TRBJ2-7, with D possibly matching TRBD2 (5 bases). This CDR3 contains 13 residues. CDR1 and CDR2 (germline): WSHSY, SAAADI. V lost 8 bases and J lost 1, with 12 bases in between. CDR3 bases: TGCGCCAGCGGGAGCGAGGAGTCCTACGAGCAGTACTTC. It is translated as CASGSEESYEQYF.